The clone carrying this TCR beta chain appeared a single time. The antigen remains undetermined. These data originate in a study of T cells in Graves' hyperthyroidism and ophthalmopathy. V shed 2 bases and J 13 bases; nucleotides not matched to a gene: 11. Germline assignment: CDR1 SNHLY and CDR2 FYNNEI. This CDR3 is built from 14 residues. Study-wide findings and caveats: Blood also held most thyroid clonotypes expanded beyond 0.001.

It was RNA transcripts that yielded the amplified TCR beta CDR3 regions. The TCR CDR3 was amplified in a first-round RT-PCR using the HTBI primer set. MiXCR, applied by TCRdb to the multiplex PCR reads, yields one record per CDR3 protein. The data show some 50,000 distinct CDR3 sequences, less than 65% seen once. This chain uses TRBV2 with TRBJ2-7; 10 positions match TRBD2. The source of this sequence is a man between 18 and 35 years old with Graves' hyperthyroidism. Sequenced: peripheral blood or thyroid tissue (not recorded which). As DNA, the CDR3 is TGTGCCAGCAGTGAATTGCTAGCGGGGGCTGGCCACTACTTC. It is translated as CASSELLAGAGHYF.